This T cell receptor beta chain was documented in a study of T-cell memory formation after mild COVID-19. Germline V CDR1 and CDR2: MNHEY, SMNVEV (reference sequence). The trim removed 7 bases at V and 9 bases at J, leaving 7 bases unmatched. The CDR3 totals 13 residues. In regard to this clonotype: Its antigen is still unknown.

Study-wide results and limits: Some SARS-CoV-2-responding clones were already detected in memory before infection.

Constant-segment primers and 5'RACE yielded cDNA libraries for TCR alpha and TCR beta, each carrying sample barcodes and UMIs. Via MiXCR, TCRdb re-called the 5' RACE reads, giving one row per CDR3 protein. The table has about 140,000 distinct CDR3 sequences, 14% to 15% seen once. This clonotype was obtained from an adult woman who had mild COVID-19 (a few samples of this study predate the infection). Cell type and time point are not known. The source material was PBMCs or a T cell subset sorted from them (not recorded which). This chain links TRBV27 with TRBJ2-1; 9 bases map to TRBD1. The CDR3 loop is CASTGTGSGEQFF. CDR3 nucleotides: TGTGCCAGCACGGGGACAGGGTCGGGTGAGCAGTTCTTC.